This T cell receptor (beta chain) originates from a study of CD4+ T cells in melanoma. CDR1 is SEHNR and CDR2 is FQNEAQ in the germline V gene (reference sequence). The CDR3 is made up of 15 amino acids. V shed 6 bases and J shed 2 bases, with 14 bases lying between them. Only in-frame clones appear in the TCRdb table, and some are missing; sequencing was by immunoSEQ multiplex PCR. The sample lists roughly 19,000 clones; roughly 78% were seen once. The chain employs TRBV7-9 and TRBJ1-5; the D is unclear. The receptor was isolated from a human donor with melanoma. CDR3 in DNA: TGTGCCAGCAGTCACACCGCTCCCGGCAATCAGCCCCAGCATTTT. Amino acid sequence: CASSHTAPGNQPQHF.